The 14 T cell receptor beta chains below were found in one sample sequenced in a study of OX40 agonist ivuxolimab in advanced cancers. The repertoire was sequenced with immunoSEQ multiplex PCR; TCRdb's copy has only in-frame clones and lacks some. The data show approximately 100,000 clones, 90% seen once. Sequencing was performed on CD4+ or CD8+ T cells sorted from blood, taken in a trial of the OX40 agonist ivuxolimab. These receptors were collected from an adult with an advanced solid tumor such as melanoma, head and neck, liver or kidney cancer.

The chain links TRBV5-4 to TRBJ2-5; a weak D match, TRBD1 (6 bases). The CDR3 length is 14 residues. Germline V gene data show CDR1 as SGHNT and CDR2 as YYREEE (reference sequence). Trimming took off 4 bases at V and 4 bases at J, with 14 bases between the two ends. CDR3 region: CASSMDSLGETQYF. The CDR3 DNA is TGTGCCAGCAGCATGGACAGCTTGGGAGAGACCCAGTACTTC.

This clone was counted once. This chain links TRBV10-3 with TRBJ1-1, with D maybe TRBD1 (6 bases). The CDR3 loop spans 14 amino acids. V shed 0 bases and J shed 4 bases, with 9 bases lying between them. The germline CDR1 and CDR2 sequences are ENHRY and SYGVKD. The CDR3 DNA follows: TGTGCCATCAGTGAGTCAGGAGGGGGCACTGAAGCTTTCTTT. It translates to CAISESGGGTEAFF.

This sequence joins TRBV5-1 and TRBJ2-5; tentative D call: TRBD2 (6 bases). Trimming removed 0 bases at V and 2 bases at J, with 14 bases between. CDR1 is SGHRS and CDR2 is YFSETQ in the germline V gene. The CDR3 covers 16 residues. The CDR3 reads CASSLDSGRTQETQYF. CDR3 DNA: TGCGCCAGCAGCTTGGATAGCGGAAGAACTCAAGAGACCCAGTACTTC.

The V call is TRBV7-8, the J call TRBJ2-3; D perhaps matches TRBD2 (5 bases). Trimming removed 5 bases from V and 1 base from J, with 22 bases in between. The CDR3 runs 18 residues. CDR1 and CDR2 (germline): SGHVS, FQNEAQ. CDR3 sequence: CASSLRSQRTWGTDTQYF. CDR3 bases: TGTGCCAGCAGCCTCAGATCACAAAGGACTTGGGGCACAGATACGCAGTATTTT.

The chain joins TRBV5-1 to TRBJ2-1; D might be TRBD2 (6 bases). Trimming took 0 bases from V and 8 from J, leaving 12 bases between them. The CDR3 is made up of 14 amino acids. Germline loops: CDR1 SGHRS, CDR2 YFSETQ. The CDR3 nucleotides read TGCGCCAGCAGCTTGGAATTAGCGGTTGATGAGCAGTTCTTC. Residues: CASSLELAVDEQFF.

The V and J genes are TRBV28 and TRBJ1-3, with a possible D match to TRBD1 (5 bases). The germline V gene encodes CDR1 MDHEN and CDR2 SYDVKM. V was shortened by 6 bases and J by 2 bases, with 11 bases between the two germline ends. This CDR3 region has 14 residues. CDR3 loop: CASRDEGTGNTIYF. The CDR3 DNA reads as TGTGCCAGCAGGGATGAGGGGACTGGAAACACCATATATTTT.

The chain combines TRBV7-9 with TRBJ1-2, with D tentatively TRBD1 (5 bases). CDR3 length: 13 residues. The V end lost 8 bases, the J end lost 4 bases, and 14 bases lay between the germline ends. The germline V gene encodes CDR1 SEHNR and CDR2 FQNEAQ (reference sequence). Here the CDR3 DNA reads TGTGCCAGCGGTCAGGGAAACACCTATGGCTACACCTTC. This gives the protein CASGQGNTYGYTF.

The chain joins TRBV30 to TRBJ1-1; perhaps TRBD1 as D (6 bases). From germline, CDR1 is GTSNPN and CDR2 SVGIG (reference sequence). V dropped 4 bases and J dropped 1 base, with 13 bases sitting between them. The CDR3 consists of 14 residues. CDR3 protein: CAWKKGGGNTEAFF. CDR3 sequence (DNA): TGTGCCTGGAAGAAAGGAGGGGGGAACACTGAAGCTTTCTTT.

The chain employs TRBV10-1 and TRBJ2-7, with 12 bases lining up with TRBD2. The CDR3 runs to 18 residues. Germline-derived CDR1 and CDR2 are WNHNN and SYGVQD (reference sequence). V dropped 7 bases and J dropped 5; count of bases not matched to a gene: 18. The CDR3 sequence is CASTPTVVTLAGGHEQYF. As DNA, the CDR3 is TGCGCCAGCACCCCGACCGTCGTAACACTAGCGGGAGGTCACGAGCAGTACTTC.

V gene TRBV18 combines with J gene TRBJ2-6; a possible D gene is TRBD2 (6 bases). Germline V gene data show CDR1 as KGHSH and CDR2 as LQKENI. The germline V and J ends were trimmed by 1 base and 0 bases, with 10 bases remaining between them. This CDR3 region has 17 residues. CDR3 sequence: CASSPQRATSGANVLTF. The DNA for the CDR3 is TGTGCCAGCTCACCACAGCGGGCCACCTCTGGGGCCAACGTCCTGACTTTC. The full variable domain, rest sourced from reference TRBV18 and TRBJ2-6, is NAGVMQNPRHLVRRRGQEARLRCSPMKGHSHVYWYRQLPEEGLKFMVYLQKENIIDESGMPKERFSAEFPKEGPSILRIQQVVRGDSAAYFCASSPQRATSGANVLTFGAGSRLTVL.

The chain links TRBV7-9 to TRBJ2-1, with 9 bases identical to TRBD2. The germline V gene has CDR1 SEHNR and CDR2 FQNEAQ (reference sequence). Unmatched junction bases numbered 10, after V lost 1 base and J lost 6 bases. The CDR3 extends over 17 amino acids. The CDR3 region is CASSLVSAGLAPNEQFF. CDR3 nucleotide sequence: TGTGCCAGCAGCTTAGTATCAGCGGGACTAGCTCCCAATGAGCAGTTCTTC.

This clone was seen just once. This chain connects TRBV30 to TRBJ2-1; D uncertain. CDR1 is GTSNPN and CDR2 is SVGIG in the germline V gene (reference sequence). The CDR3 runs to 12 residues. Trimming removed 0 bases from V and 9 bases from J, with 9 bases in between. The CDR3 sequence: CAWSVRAIEQFF. The CDR3 nucleotides read TGTGCCTGGAGTGTAAGGGCTATTGAGCAGTTCTTC.

This clone was recorded only once. The V call is TRBV19, the J call TRBJ1-1; D is unresolved. The germline V gene has CDR1 LNHDA and CDR2 SQIVND (reference sequence). V lost 1 base to trimming and J lost 5 bases, with 11 bases between them. The CDR3 runs to 14 residues. The CDR3 coding sequence is TGTGCCAGTAGTATAGGAGGGCTCGGGACTGAAGCTTTCTTT. Translating it yields CASSIGGLGTEAFF.

This chain joins TRBV5-1 and TRBJ2-2; D is uncertain. The germline CDR1 and CDR2 sequences are SGHRS and YFSETQ. The CDR3 length is 15 residues. Trimming took off 0 bases at V and 6 bases at J, with 12 bases between the two ends. The CDR3 nucleotides read TGCGCCAGCAGCTTGGGAGTCCTTAACGCCGGGGAGCTGTTTTTT. Its translation: CASSLGVLNAGELFF.